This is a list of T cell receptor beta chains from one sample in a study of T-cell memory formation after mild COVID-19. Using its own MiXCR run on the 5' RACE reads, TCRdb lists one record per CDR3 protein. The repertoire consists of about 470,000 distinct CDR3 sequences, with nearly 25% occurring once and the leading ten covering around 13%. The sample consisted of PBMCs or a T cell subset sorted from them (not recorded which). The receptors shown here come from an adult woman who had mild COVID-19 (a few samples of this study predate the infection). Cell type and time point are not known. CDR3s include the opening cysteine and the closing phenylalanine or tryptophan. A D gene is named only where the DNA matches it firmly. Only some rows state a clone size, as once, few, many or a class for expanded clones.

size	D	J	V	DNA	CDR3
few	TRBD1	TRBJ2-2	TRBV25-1	TGTGCCAGCAGTGGGATACCGGGACAGGGACCCACCGGGGAGCTGTTTTTT	CASSGIPGQGPTGELFF
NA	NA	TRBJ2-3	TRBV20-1	TGCAGTGCGGGGGTGGGAGGTACAGATACGCAGTATTTT	CSAGVGGTDTQYF
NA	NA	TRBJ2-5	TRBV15	TGTGCCACCAGCAGAGCGCCGGAGTCTCAAGAGACCCAGTACTTC	CATSRAPESQETQYF
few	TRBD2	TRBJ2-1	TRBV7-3	TGTGCCAGCAGCGCCAGCGGGGGGGCAGTTGAGCAGTTCTTC	CASSASGGAVEQFF
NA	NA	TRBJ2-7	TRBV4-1	TGCGCCAGCAGCCAAGAGGCCAAACCTTTCTCCTACGAGCAGTACTTC	CASSQEAKPFSYEQYF
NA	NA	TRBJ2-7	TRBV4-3	TGCGCCAGCAGCCCTTCGCTGGGGGCTATCCACTACGAGCAGTACTTC	CASSPSLGAIHYEQYF
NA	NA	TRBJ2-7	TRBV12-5	TGTGCTAGTGGTCCCCGACCCCTCCGGGACGAGCAGTACTTC	CASGPRPLRDEQYF
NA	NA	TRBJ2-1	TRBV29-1	TGCAGCGTTGAAAAAAGAGCGGATCACTACAATGAGCAGTTCTTC	CSVEKRADHYNEQFF
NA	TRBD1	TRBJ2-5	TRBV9	TGTGCCAGCAGCGCTGGGGACAGGCTCTACCAAGAGACCCAGTACTTC	CASSAGDRLYQETQYF
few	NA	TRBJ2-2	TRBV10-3	TGTGCCACCTCCGCAGCGGTCACCGGGGAGCTGTTTTTT	CATSAAVTGELFF
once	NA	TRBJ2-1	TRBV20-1	TGCAGTGCTAGGGGTGTTGCGGGGGAGCAGTTCTTC	CSARGVAGEQFF
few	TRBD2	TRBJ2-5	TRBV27	TGTGCCAGCAGTCGTCCGGGACTAGCGGGGGCTAAGGGGGAGACCCAGTACTTC	CASSRPGLAGAKGETQYF
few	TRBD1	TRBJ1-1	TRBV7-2	TGTGCCAGCAGCTTAGGGACAGGGGTTGGCGCTTTCTTT	CASSLGTGVGAFF
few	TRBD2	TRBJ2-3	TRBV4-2	TGTGCCAGCAGCCCGGGACTAGCGCCAAGCACAGATACGCAGTATTTT	CASSPGLAPSTDTQYF
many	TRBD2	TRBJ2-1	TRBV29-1	TGCAGCGTTGGCGGGGGGCCCTACAATGAGCAGTTCTTC	CSVGGGPYNEQFF
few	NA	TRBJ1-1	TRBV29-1	TGCAGCGTTGAAAATTTAGGGCGGGGGACTGAAGCTTTCTTT	CSVENLGRGTEAFF
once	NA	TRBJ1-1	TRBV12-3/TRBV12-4	TGTGCCAGCAGTTTGACAGTCACTGAAGCTTTCTTT	CASSLTVTEAFF
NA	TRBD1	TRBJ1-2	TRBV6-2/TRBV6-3	TGTGCCAGCAGTTTAACAGGGGGGAGAAATGGCTACACCTTC	CASSLTGGRNGYTF
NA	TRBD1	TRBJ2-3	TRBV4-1	TGCGCCAGCAGCCAACTTTCAGGGGGTAACACAGATACGCAGTATTTT	CASSQLSGGNTDTQYF
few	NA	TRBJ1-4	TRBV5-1	TGCGCCAGCAGCTTGGGACAGGTGAATGAAAAACTGTTTTTT	CASSLGQVNEKLFF
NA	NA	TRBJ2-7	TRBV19	TGTGCCAGTAGTAAAACAGGGTTTATCGCCTACGAGCAGTACTTC	CASSKTGFIAYEQYF
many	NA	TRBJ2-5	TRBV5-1	TGCGCCAGCAGCTTGAGGGCCGGAGAGACCCAGTACTTC	CASSLRAGETQYF
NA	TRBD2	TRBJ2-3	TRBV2	TGTGCCAGCAGTGGACGACTCGGACTAGCGGGGTCAGATACGCAGTATTTT	CASSGRLGLAGSDTQYF
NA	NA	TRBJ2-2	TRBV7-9	TGTGCCAGCAGCTTATTCGGGGACACCGGGGAGCTGTTTTTT	CASSLFGDTGELFF
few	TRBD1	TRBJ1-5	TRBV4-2	TGTGCCAGCGGGACAGGGGTTAATCAGCCCCAGCATTTT	CASGTGVNQPQHF
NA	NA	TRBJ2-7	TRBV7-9	TGTGCCAGCAGCTTACCCCCGGGACACCCCTCCTACGAGCAGTACTTC	CASSLPPGHPSYEQYF
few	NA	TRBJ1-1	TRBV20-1	TGCAGTGCTAGAGATTTGCGCCGTGAGGAAGCTTTCTTT	CSARDLRREEAFF
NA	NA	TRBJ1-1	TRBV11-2	TGTGCCAGCAGCCCCTTCGGAACTGAAGCTTTCTTT	CASSPFGTEAFF
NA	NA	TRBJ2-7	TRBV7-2	TGTGCCAGCAGCCTTGGACAGCGCTCCTACGAGCAGTACTTC	CASSLGQRSYEQYF
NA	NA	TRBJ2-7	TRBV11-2	TGTGCCAGCAGCCGACAGGCAAACTACGAGCAGTACTTC	CASSRQANYEQYF
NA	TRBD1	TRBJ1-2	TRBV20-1	TGCAGTGCTGGACAGGGCATCGGCTACACCTTC	CSAGQGIGYTF
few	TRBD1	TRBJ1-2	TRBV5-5	TGTGCCAGCAGCTTGTTCCAGGGGGACTATGGCTACACCTTC	CASSLFQGDYGYTF
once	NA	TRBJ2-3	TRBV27	TGTGCCAGCAGTTTCCCCACCTCAGATACGCAGTATTTT	CASSFPTSDTQYF
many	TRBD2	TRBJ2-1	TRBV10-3	TGTGCCATCAGCCGGACTAGCGACAATGAGCAGTTCTTC	CAISRTSDNEQFF
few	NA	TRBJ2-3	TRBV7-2	TGTGCCAGTGGCATCAGGCACACAGATACGCAGTATTTT	CASGIRHTDTQYF
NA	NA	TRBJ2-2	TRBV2	TGTGCCAGCAGTGAAGCGCGGTCCGGGACCACTTCGCTGTTTTTT	CASSEARSGTTSLFF
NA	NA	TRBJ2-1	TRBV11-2	TGTGCCAGCAGCCCAGGTTCTAGCTCCTACAATGAGCAGTTCTTC	CASSPGSSSYNEQFF
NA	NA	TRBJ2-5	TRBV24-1	TGTGCCACCAGTGTGACGGAAGAGACCCAGTACTTC	CATSVTEETQYF
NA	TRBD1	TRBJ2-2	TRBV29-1	TGCAGCGCGGCGACAGGGTATACCGGGGAGCTGTTTTTT	CSAATGYTGELFF
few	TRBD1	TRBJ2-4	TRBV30	TGTGCCTGGAGTGCAGGGGGCAGGGACATTCAGTACTTC	CAWSAGGRDIQYF
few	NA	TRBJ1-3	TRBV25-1	TGTGCCAGCAGTGAAATGGGAAAGGCCTCTGGAAACACCATATATTTT	CASSEMGKASGNTIYF
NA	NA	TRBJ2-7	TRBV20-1	TGCAGTGCTAGAGGGGGGACGGCTTCCTACGAGCAGTACTTC	CSARGGTASYEQYF
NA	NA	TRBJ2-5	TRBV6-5	TGTGCCAGCAGTCCGGGACTCGACCAAGAGACCCAGTACTTC	CASSPGLDQETQYF
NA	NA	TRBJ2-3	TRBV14	TGTGCCAGCAGCCAAGGAATGGGTAGCACAGATACGCAGTATTTT	CASSQGMGSTDTQYF
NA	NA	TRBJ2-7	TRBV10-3	TGTGCCATCAATGGGGGGACCTACGAGCAGTACTTC	CAINGGTYEQYF
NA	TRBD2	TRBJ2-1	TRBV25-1	TGTGCCAGCAGCATTAGCGGGAGGGCCGGTGAGCAGTTCTTC	CASSISGRAGEQFF
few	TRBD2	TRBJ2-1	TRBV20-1	TGCAGTGCCAGAGGGCGGGAGGGCCACAATGAGCAGTTCTTC	CSARGREGHNEQFF
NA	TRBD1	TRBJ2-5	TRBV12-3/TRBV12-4	TGTGCCAGCAGTTCATGGACAGGGGAGGGGACCCAGTACTTC	CASSSWTGEGTQYF
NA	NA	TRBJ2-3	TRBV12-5	TGTGCTAGTGGTTTGATCTCTCCCACAGATACGCAGTATTTT	CASGLISPTDTQYF
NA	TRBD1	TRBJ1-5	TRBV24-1	TGTGCCACCAGTACCGGGGGACAGGGCAATCAGCCCCAGCATTTT	CATSTGGQGNQPQHF
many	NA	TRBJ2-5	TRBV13	TGTGCCAGCAGCGGGGCTCAAGAGACCCAGTACTTC	CASSGAQETQYF
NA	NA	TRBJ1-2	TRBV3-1	TGTGCCAGCAGCAAAACAGGGATAACGAGCGGCTACACCTTC	CASSKTGITSGYTF
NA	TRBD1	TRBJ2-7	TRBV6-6	TGTGCCAGCAGTTCTAGGACAGGGGCCTCCTACGAGCAGTACTTC	CASSSRTGASYEQYF
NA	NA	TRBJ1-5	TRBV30	TGTGCCTGGAGTGTAGGACGTTTAGGGGGTCTCAGCAATCAGCCCCAGCATTTT	CAWSVGRLGGLSNQPQHF
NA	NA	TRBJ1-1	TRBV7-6	TGTGCCAGCAGCTTAAAAAGTGCGGGCAGGAACACTGAAGCTTTCTTT	CASSLKSAGRNTEAFF
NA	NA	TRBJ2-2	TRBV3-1	TGTGCCAGCAGCCAAGAGGCGTCGAGCGGGGAGCTGTTTTTT	CASSQEASSGELFF
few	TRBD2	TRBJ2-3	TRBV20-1	TGCAGTGCTAGGAATGGGCGGGAGGCGATAAATACGCAGTATTTT	CSARNGREAINTQYF
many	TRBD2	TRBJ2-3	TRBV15	TGTGCCACCAGCAGGGGCTCTAGCGGAGTGGGCGATACGCAGTATTTT	CATSRGSSGVGDTQYF
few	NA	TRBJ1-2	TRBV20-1	TGCAGTGCTAGAGATGAGACCAATCGCGGGGGCTACACCTTC	CSARDETNRGGYTF